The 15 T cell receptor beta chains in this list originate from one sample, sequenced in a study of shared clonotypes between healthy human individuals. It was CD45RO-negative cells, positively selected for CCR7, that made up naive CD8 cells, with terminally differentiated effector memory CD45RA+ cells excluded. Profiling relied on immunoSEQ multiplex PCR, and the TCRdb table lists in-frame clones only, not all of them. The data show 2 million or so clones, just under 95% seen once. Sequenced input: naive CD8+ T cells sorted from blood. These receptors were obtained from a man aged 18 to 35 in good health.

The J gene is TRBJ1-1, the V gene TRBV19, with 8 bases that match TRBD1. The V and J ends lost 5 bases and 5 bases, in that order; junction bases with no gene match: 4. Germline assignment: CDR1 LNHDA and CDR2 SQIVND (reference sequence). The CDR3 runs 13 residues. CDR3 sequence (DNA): TGTGCCAGTAGTTTGACAGGGGCTACTGAAGCTTTCTTT. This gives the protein CASSLTGATEAFF.

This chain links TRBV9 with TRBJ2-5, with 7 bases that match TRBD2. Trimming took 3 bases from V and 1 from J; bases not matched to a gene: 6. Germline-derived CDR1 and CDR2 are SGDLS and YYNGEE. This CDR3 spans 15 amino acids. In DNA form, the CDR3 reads TGTGCCAGCAGCGGAGGACTAGTCTTCCAAGAGACCCAGTACTTC. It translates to CASSGGLVFQETQYF.

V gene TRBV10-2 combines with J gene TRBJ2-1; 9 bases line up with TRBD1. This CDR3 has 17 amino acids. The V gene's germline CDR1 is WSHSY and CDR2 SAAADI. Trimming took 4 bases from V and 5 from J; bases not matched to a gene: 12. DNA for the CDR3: TGCGCCAGCAGTGTGAGGCCGGGACAGGGCCCCCACAATGAGCAGTTCTTC. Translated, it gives CASSVRPGQGPHNEQFF.

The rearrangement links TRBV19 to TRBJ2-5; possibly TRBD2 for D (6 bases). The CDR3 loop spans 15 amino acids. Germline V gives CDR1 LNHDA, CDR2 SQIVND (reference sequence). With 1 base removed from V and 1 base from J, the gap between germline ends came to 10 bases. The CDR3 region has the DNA TGTGCCAGTAGTATAGGTGGGGACTCCCAAGAGACCCAGTACTTC. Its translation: CASSIGGDSQETQYF.

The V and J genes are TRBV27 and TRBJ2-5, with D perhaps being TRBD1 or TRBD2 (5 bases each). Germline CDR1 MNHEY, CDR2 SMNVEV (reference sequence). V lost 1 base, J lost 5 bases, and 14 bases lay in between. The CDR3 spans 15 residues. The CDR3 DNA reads TGTGCCAGCAGTTTATACGCAGGGAGTGGGGAGACCCAGTACTTC. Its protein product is CASSLYAGSGETQYF.

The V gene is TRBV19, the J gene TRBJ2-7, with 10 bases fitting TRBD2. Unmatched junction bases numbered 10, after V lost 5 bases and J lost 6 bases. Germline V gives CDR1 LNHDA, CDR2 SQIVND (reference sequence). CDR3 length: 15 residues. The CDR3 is CASSPWTSGRFEQYF. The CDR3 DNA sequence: TGTGCCAGTAGTCCCTGGACTAGCGGACGATTCGAGCAGTACTTC.

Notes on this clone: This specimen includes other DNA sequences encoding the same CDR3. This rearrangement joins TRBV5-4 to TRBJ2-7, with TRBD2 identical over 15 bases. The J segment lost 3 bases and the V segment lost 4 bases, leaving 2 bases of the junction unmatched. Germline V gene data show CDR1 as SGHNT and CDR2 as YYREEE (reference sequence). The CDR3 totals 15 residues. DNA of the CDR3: TGTGCCAGCAGCCCGGGACTAGCGGGAGGCTACGAGCAGTACTTC. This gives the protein CASSPGLAGGYEQYF. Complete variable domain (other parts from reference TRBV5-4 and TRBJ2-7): ETGVTQSPTHLIKTRGQQVTLRCSSQSGHNTVSWYQQALGQGPQFIFQYYREEENGRGNFPPRFSGLQFPNYSSELNVNALELDDSALYLCASSPGLAGGYEQYFGPGTRLTVT.

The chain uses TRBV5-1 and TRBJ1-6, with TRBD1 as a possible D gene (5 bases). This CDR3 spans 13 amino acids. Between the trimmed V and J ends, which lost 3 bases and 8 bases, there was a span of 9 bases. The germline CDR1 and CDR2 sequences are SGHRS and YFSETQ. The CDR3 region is CASSYQGYSPLHF. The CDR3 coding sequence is TGCGCCAGCAGCTACCAGGGTTATTCACCCCTCCACTTT.

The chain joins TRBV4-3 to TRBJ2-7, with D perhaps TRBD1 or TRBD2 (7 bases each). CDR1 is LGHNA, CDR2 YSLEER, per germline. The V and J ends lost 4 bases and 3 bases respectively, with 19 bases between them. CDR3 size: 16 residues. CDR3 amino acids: CASSLGLGGGNYEQYF. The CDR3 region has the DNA TGCGCCAGCAGCCTAGGACTAGGGGGCGGAAACTACGAGCAGTACTTC.

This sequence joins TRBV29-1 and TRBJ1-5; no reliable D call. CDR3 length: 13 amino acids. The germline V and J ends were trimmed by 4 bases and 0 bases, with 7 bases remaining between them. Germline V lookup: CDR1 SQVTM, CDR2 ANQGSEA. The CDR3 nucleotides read TGCAGCGTTGTAACGGATAGCAATCAGCCCCAGCATTTT. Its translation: CSVVTDSNQPQHF.

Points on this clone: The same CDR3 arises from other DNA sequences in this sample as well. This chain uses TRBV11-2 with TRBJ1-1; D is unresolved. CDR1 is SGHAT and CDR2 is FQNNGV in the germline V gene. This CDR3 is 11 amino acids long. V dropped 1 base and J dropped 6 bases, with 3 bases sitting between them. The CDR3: CASSLGPEAFF. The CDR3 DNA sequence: TGTGCCAGCAGCTTAGGTCCTGAAGCTTTCTTT.

CDR3 DNA sequence: TGCGCCAGCAGGAGAACAGAGCTCCAAGAGACCCAGTACTTC. This translates into CASRRTELQETQYF. The J gene is TRBJ2-5, the V gene TRBV4-1; D is uncertain. The CDR3 is 14 amino acids. From germline, CDR1 is MGHRA and CDR2 YSYEKL. Trimming pared 6 bases from V and 1 base from J, leaving 12 bases between.

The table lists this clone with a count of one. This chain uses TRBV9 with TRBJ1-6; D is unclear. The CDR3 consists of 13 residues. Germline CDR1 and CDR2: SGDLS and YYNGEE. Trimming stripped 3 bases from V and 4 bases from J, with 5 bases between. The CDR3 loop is CASSDGYNSPLHF. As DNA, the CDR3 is TGTGCCAGCAGCGATGGGTATAATTCACCCCTCCACTTT.

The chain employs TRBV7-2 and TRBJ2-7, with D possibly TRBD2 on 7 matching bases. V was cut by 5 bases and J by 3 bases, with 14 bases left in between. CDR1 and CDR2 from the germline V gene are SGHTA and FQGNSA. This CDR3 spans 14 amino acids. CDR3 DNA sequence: TGTGCCAGCAGCCTGGGGGGGGCGCGCTACGAGCAGTACTTC. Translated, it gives CASSLGGARYEQYF.

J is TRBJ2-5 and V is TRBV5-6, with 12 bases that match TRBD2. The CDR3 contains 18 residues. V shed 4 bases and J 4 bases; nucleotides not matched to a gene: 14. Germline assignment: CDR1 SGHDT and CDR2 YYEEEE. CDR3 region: CASSPYFRTSGEIETQYF. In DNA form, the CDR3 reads TGTGCCAGCAGCCCCTATTTTCGGACTAGCGGGGAAATAGAGACCCAGTACTTC.